A selection of T cell receptor beta chains follows, all from one sample in a study of beta chain features in type 1 diabetes. Here immunoSEQ multiplex PCR was the method, and the copy in TCRdb shows in-frame clones only, minus some. The sample carries under 150,000 clones, 15% to 20% recorded once. The material sequenced was central memory CD4+ T cells from blood. The receptors come from a man younger than 35 with type 1 diabetes. CDR3s include the opening cysteine and the closing phenylalanine or tryptophan. The D gene is left open where the match is weak. Clone size, where shown, is once, few, many, or a class for clones that have expanded.

j_call v_call clone_size d_call cdr3_nt cdr3_aa
TRBJ2-1 TRBV30 few TRBD2 TGTGCCTGGAGGCCCCCCGGGACTAGCGGGAGGGGGAATGAGCAGTTCTTC CAWRPPGTSGRGNEQFF
TRBJ2-2 TRBV9 - - TGTGCCAGCAGCGCTTGGGGGAACACCGGGGAGCTGTTTTTT CASSAWGNTGELFF
TRBJ2-3 TRBV30 - - TGTGCCTGGAGTGACAGGGCAGATACGCAGTATTTT CAWSDRADTQYF
TRBJ1-1 TRBV30 few - TGTGCCTGGAGTGTAGTCGGGGGACTGAACACTGAAGCTTTCTTT CAWSVVGGLNTEAFF
TRBJ1-1 TRBV19 many - TGTGCCAGTAGTAGGGAACAGGGTCGAACTGAAGCTTTCTTT CASSREQGRTEAFF
TRBJ2-7 TRBV7-6 - - TGTGCCAGCAGCTTCGGTAGAACCTACGAGCAGTACTTC CASSFGRTYEQYF
TRBJ2-4 TRBV5-1 - TRBD1 TGCGCCAGCTGCTTCGGACAGGGGGCTGGAAACATTCAGTACTTC CASCFGQGAGNIQYF
TRBJ1-1 TRBV7-2 few - TGTGCCAGCAGCTTACAGGGACCCACTGAAGCTTTCTTT CASSLQGPTEAFF
TRBJ1-5 TRBV27 - TRBD1 TGTGCCAGCAGTTCCCTACAGGGGAATCAGCCCCAGCATTTT CASSSLQGNQPQHF
TRBJ2-7 TRBV10-3 - TRBD1 TGTGCCATCAGTCCCCGGACAGGGCAGTCCTACGAGCAGTACTTC CAISPRTGQSYEQYF
TRBJ2-3 TRBV6-6 few TRBD2 TGTGCCAGCAGTTACGAGGGAGGGGAAGATACGCAGTATTTT CASSYEGGEDTQYF
TRBJ2-1 TRBV19 - - TGTGCCAGTAGTAAGGGGAGAAGCGATGAGCAGTTCTTC CASSKGRSDEQFF
TRBJ1-4 TRBV5-4 - TRBD1 TGTGCCAGCAGGGCGACAGGGGCTGACGAAAAACTGTTTTTT CASRATGADEKLFF
TRBJ2-6 TRBV27 few - TGTGCCAGCAGTTTAAGGATCAGGGCATCTGGGGCCAACGTCCTGACTTTC CASSLRIRASGANVLTF
TRBJ2-1 TRBV16 - TRBD2 TGTGCCAGCAGCCAATCGGGCAGCGGGGGAGCTTATGAGCAGTTCTTC CASSQSGSGGAYEQFF
TRBJ2-3 TRBV7-2 many TRBD2 TGTGCCAGCAGCTTAAAGACTAGCGGGGGTCCAGATACGCAGTATTTT CASSLKTSGGPDTQYF
TRBJ2-1 TRBV27 - - TGTGCCAGCAGTTTTTTGCTCGGTTGGCTCGAGGCGGGCAATGAGCAGTTCTTC CASSFLLGWLEAGNEQFF
TRBJ1-5 TRBV18 few - TGTGCCAGCTCACCGGCGGGGGCCCCTAGCAATCAGCCCCAGCATTTT CASSPAGAPSNQPQHF
TRBJ1-2 TRBV29-1 medium-sized - TGCAGCGTTCCGAGGCAATTAGCTAACTATGGCTACACCTTC CSVPRQLANYGYTF
TRBJ2-5 TRBV7-2 few - TGTGCCAGCACCCGCCGAGAAGGGACCCAGTACTTC CASTRREGTQYF
TRBJ2-7 TRBV19 many TRBD2 TGTGCCCTCCGGGGGGGAGTCTACGAGCAGTACTTC CALRGGVYEQYF
TRBJ2-3 TRBV4-1 few TRBD2 TGCGCCAGCAGCCAAGATGGCGGGAGAACAGATACGCAGTATTTT CASSQDGGRTDTQYF
TRBJ2-5 TRBV30 - - TGTGCCTGGAGTGTATGGCGCAGTCCCCACCAAGAGACCCAGTACTTC CAWSVWRSPHQETQYF
TRBJ2-5 TRBV11-2 - TRBD1 TGTGCCAGCAGCTCCCCCGCTGGGACAGGGGAGACCCAGTACTTC CASSSPAGTGETQYF
TRBJ2-5 TRBV6-6 - - TGTGCCAGCAGAACTCGAGAGACCCAGTACTTC CASRTRETQYF
TRBJ1-1 TRBV29-1 few - TGCAGCGGCATGGAGGGCAAAACGAACACTGAAGCTTTCTTT CSGMEGKTNTEAFF
TRBJ2-1 TRBV6-5 - TRBD2 TGTGCCAGCAGTTCCAGACTAGCGGGGGTATCCAATGAGCAGTTCTTC CASSSRLAGVSNEQFF
TRBJ1-1 TRBV27 few - TGTGCCAGCAGTCCGTCAGGCGCTGAAGCTTTCTTT CASSPSGAEAFF
TRBJ2-7 TRBV25-1 - - TGTGCCAGCAGCTACCCGGGAAGGGGTATCAACGAGCAGTACTTC CASSYPGRGINEQYF
TRBJ2-2 TRBV4-1 few - TGCGCCAGCAGCCAGGGCGATCTTGGGGGCGGGGAGCTGTTTTTT CASSQGDLGGGELFF
TRBJ1-2 TRBV4-1 few TRBD1 TGCGCCAGCAGCCAAGCCCGACAGGGGTATGGCTACACCTTC CASSQARQGYGYTF
TRBJ2-1 TRBV4-2 many - TGTGCCAGCAGCCAAGGCCAGGGTAGCAATGAGCAGTTCTTC CASSQGQGSNEQFF
TRBJ2-1 TRBV5-1 few - TGCGCCAGCAGCCATGGTCGGGGCCCCATGGGCGAGCAGTTCTTC CASSHGRGPMGEQFF
TRBJ1-6 TRBV2 few - TGTGCCAGCAGTTTGGAGCCGATGGGGTCACCCCTCCACTTT CASSLEPMGSPLHF